The rows below give T cell receptor beta chains drawn from one sample of a study of T cells generated in artificial thymic organoids. TCRdb re-called the 5' RACE reads with MiXCR, one entry per CDR3 protein. The sample records 5,000 to 7,000 distinct CDR3 sequences, roughly 32% being singletons. Sequencing was carried out using naive CD8+ T cells from blood. These TCRs come from a human donor who gave cord blood stem cells for thymic organoid culture, a cardiac surgery patient who gave postnatal thymus, or a blood donor (not recorded which). Each CDR3 is given with its conserved first and last residue. A D gene is named only where the DNA matches it firmly. Size is stated for part of the rows, as once, few or many counts, or as a class when the clone is expanded.

>TRBD2|TRBV6-4|medium-sized|TRBJ2-2
TGTGCCACCGGGGGGGAGAACACCGGGGAGCTGTTTTTT
CATGGENTGELFF
>-|TRBV12-3/TRBV12-4|-|TRBJ1-1
TGTGCCGTACCAGGTAGGGACACTGAAGCTTTCTTT
CAVPGRDTEAFF
>-|TRBV29-1|-|TRBJ1-2
TGCAGCGTTGGTGGACAGCACTATGGCTACACCTTC
CSVGGQHYGYTF
>-|TRBV7-9|-|TRBJ1-5
TGTGCCAGCAGCGGGACCGGGACACCAAATCAGCCCCAGCATTTT
CASSGTGTPNQPQHF
>TRBD2|TRBV27|-|TRBJ2-2
TGTGCCAGCAGATCTCTGCAGGGACTAGCGGGAGGTTTGGGCGGGGAGCTGTTTTTT
CASRSLQGLAGGLGGELFF
>-|TRBV4-1|-|TRBJ2-5
TGCGCCTGCAGCCAAGGGCGGGCAGGGCTCCAAGAGACCCAGTACTTC
CACSQGRAGLQETQYF
>-|TRBV28|-|TRBJ2-5
TGTGCCAGCAGTTTGAGAGGGAAACAAGAGACCCAGTACTTC
CASSLRGKQETQYF
>-|TRBV10-2|once|TRBJ2-7
TGCGCCAGCAGTGAGTCGGAAACAGGGAGTCTTGCCTACGAGCAGTACTTC
CASSESETGSLAYEQYF
>TRBD1|TRBV4-1|few|TRBJ1-5
TGCGCCAGCAGCCAAGGCGGACAGGGACAACAGCCCCAGCATTTT
CASSQGGQGQQPQHF
>TRBD1|TRBV7-8|few|TRBJ2-3
TGTGCCAGCAGCCTCCGACAGGGTCCTAGCACAGATACGCAGTATTTT
CASSLRQGPSTDTQYF
>-|TRBV29-1|medium-sized|TRBJ1-1
TGCAGCGTTGCCGGGAGGAACACTGAAGCTTTCTTT
CSVAGRNTEAFF
>-|TRBV2|medium-sized|TRBJ2-7
TGTGCCAGCAGTGACGGTGCTACCTACGAGCAGTACTTC
CASSDGATYEQYF
>TRBD1|TRBV19|-|TRBJ1-5
TGTGCCAGTAGTATCGGCAGGGGGCGAGAAACCAATCAGCCCCAGCATTTT
CASSIGRGRETNQPQHF
>-|TRBV7-8|few|TRBJ2-7
TGTACCAGCAGCACGGGAAGCTCTTACGAGCAGTACTTC
CTSSTGSSYEQYF
>TRBD1|TRBV3-1|medium-sized|TRBJ2-2
TGTGCCAGCAGCGACAGGGGGCTTATCGGGGAGCTGTTTTTT
CASSDRGLIGELFF
>-|TRBV25-1|-|TRBJ2-5
TGCGCCAGCAGCCAAGAGGGGGGCAACCAAGAGACCCAGTACTTC
CASSQEGGNQETQYF
>-|TRBV20-1|-|TRBJ1-1
TGCAGTGCCGCCCCGAGGAGGACTGAAGCTTTCTTT
CSAAPRRTEAFF
>TRBD1|TRBV4-1|few|TRBJ2-7
TGCGCCAGCAGCCAGTTTCAGGGGGCTTATCGTACCTACGAGCAGTACTTC
CASSQFQGAYRTYEQYF
>-|TRBV7-9|medium-sized|TRBJ2-7
TGTGCCAGCAGCCCACCGGCAGCGGCCTACGAGCAGTACTTC
CASSPPAAAYEQYF
>TRBD1|TRBV12-3/TRBV12-4|-|TRBJ1-1
TGTGCCAGCAGTTGGACAGGGGGAGACACTGAAGCTTTCTTT
CASSWTGGDTEAFF
>-|TRBV29-1|-|TRBJ2-7
TGCAGCGTTGAAATCGCCTACGAGCAGTACTTC
CSVEIAYEQYF